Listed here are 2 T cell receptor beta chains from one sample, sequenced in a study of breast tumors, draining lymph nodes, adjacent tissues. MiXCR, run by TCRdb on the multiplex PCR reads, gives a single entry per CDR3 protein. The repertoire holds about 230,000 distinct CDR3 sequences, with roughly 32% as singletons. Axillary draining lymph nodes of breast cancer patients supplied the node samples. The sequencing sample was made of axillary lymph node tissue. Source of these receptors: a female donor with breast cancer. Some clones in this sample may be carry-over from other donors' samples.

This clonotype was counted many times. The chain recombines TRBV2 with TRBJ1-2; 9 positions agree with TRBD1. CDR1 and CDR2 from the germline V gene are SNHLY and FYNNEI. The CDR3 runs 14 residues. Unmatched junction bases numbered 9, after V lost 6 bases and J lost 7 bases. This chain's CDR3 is CASSAGQGMGGYTF. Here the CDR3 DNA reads TGTGCCAGCAGCGCCGGACAGGGGATGGGTGGCTACACCTTC.

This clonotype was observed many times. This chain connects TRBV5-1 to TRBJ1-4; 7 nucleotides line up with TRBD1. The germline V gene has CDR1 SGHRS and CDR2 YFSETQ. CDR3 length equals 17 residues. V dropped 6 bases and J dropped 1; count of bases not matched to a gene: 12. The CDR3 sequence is CASKRQGGFGTNEKLFF. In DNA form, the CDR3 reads TGCGCCAGCAAACGACAGGGTGGTTTTGGAACTAATGAAAAACTGTTTTTT. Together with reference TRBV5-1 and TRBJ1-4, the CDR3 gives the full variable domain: KAGVTQTPRYLIKTRGQQVTLSCSPISGHRSVSWYQQTPGQGLQFLFEYFSETQRNKGNFPGRFSGRQFSNSRSEMNVSTLELGDSALYLCASKRQGGFGTNEKLFFGSGTQLSVL.